The clone carrying this TCR beta chain appeared a few times. The data are from a study of sequential checkpoint blockade in melanoma. Study information: Randomization was 1:1 between first-line nivolumab→ipilimumab and ipilimumab→nivolumab. DNA from 90 to 100 pretreatment tumor samples underwent TCRβ immunosequencing. After nivolumab or ipilimumab alone, 20 to 25 patients had week-13 rebiopsies.

This table comes from immunoSEQ multiplex PCR, and its TCRdb copy is limited to in-frame clones, with some not included. The sample has fewer than 8,000 clones, about 25% seen once; the top ten hold 5.5% to 7%. Unmatched junction bases numbered 13, after V lost 5 bases and J lost 9 bases. Germline V gene data show CDR1 as SGHNT and CDR2 as YENEEA. CDR3 length equals 15 residues. The treatment was: randomized to nivolumab then ipilimumab (arm A) or the reverse (arm B). This clonotype was obtained from a human donor with melanoma. The sample was tumor tissue (inferred from file names), taken from a patient given nivolumab and ipilimumab in sequence. The rearrangement links TRBV11-3 to TRBJ2-1; 7 bases match TRBD1. The CDR3 sequence is CASSLRTGRSLEQFF. CDR3 DNA: TGTGCCAGCAGCCTACGGACAGGACGATCGCTTGAGCAGTTCTTC.